These 28 T cell receptor beta chains originate from one sample sequenced in a study of cytomegalovirus exposure and HLA in healthy donors. Use of 60 Vbeta and 13 Jbeta primers characterized the PCR. Profiling relied on immunoSEQ multiplex PCR, and the TCRdb table lists in-frame clones only, not all of them. The sample shows about 140,000 clones, 70% of them seen only once. What was sequenced was PBMCs. The receptors shown here come from a young woman in good health and CMV-seronegative.

This chain connects TRBV2 to TRBJ2-5; 9 positions match TRBD1. This CDR3 has 15 residues. CDR1 is SNHLY, CDR2 FYNNEI, per germline. Germline trimming cut 1 base from V and 5 bases from J; bases unmatched to any gene: 5. The CDR3 reads CASSEGTGDRETQYF. The CDR3 nucleotides are TGTGCCAGCAGTGAAGGGACAGGGGATAGGGAGACCCAGTACTTC. The full variable domain, rest sourced from reference TRBV2 and TRBJ2-5, is EPEVTQTPSHQVTQMGQEVILRCVPISNHLYFYWYRQILGQKVEFLVSFYNNEISEKSEIFDDQFSVERPDGSNFTLKIRSTKLEDSAMYFCASSEGTGDRETQYFGPGTRLLVL.

The sample holds one count of this clone. J is TRBJ2-5 and V is TRBV9; weak D call: TRBD1 (6 bases). The V end lost 4 bases, the J end lost 9 bases, and 25 bases lay between the germline ends. CDR1 and CDR2 from the germline V gene are SGDLS and YYNGEE. The length of the CDR3 is 16 residues. The CDR3 DNA follows: TGTGCCAGCAGCCTCGGGTCCTCAGGGGCTGACGAGGCCCAGTACTTC. Its translation is CASSLGSSGADEAQYF.

The chain combines TRBV5-4 with TRBJ2-1, with 12 positions matching TRBD2. CDR3 length: 17 residues. Losses at the gene ends were 3 bases for V and 10 bases for J; bases not matched to a gene: 14. The germline CDR1 and CDR2 sequences are SGHNT and YYREEE (reference sequence). The CDR3: CASSSRLAGGHSQEQFF. In nucleotides, the CDR3 is TGTGCCAGCAGCTCTCGGCTAGCGGGGGGGCACTCCCAGGAGCAGTTCTTC.

The chain links TRBV4-1 to TRBJ1-5; D is possibly TRBD1 (6 bases). This CDR3 comprises 16 residues. Per the germline V gene, CDR1 is MGHRA and CDR2 is YSYEKL. The V end lost 0 bases, the J end lost 4 bases, and 13 bases lay between the germline ends. CDR3: CASSQDGQNPNQPQHF. CDR3 coding DNA: TGCGCCAGCAGCCAAGATGGACAGAACCCTAATCAGCCCCAGCATTTT.

This clone was observed a handful of times. The V and J genes are TRBV28 and TRBJ2-1, with 11 bases fitting TRBD2. This CDR3 spans 15 amino acids. Germline CDR1 reads MDHEN; CDR2 reads SYDVKM. V lost 7 bases, J lost 9 bases, and 11 bases stayed unmatched. The CDR3 coding sequence is TGTGCCAGCACCCGAAGTAGCGGGGGGGCGGGTGAGCAGTTCTTC. This sequence encodes CASTRSSGGAGEQFF.

The gene calls are TRBV6-1 and TRBJ1-2, with 7 bases lining up with TRBD1. The junction had 12 bases not matched to a gene; V was cut back by 3 bases and J by 8 bases. The CDR3 is 15 amino acids. CDR1 is MNHNS and CDR2 is SASEGT in the germline V gene. DNA of the CDR3: TGTGCCAGCAGTGATCTGGAGCGACAGGGAAGAGGCTACACCTTC. Translated: CASSDLERQGRGYTF.

This clone was observed a handful of times. The V and J genes are TRBV28 and TRBJ2-5, with 7 positions matching TRBD2. The length of the CDR3 is 16 residues. CDR1 is MDHEN, CDR2 SYDVKM, per germline. The ends lost 5 bases at V and 1 base at J; junction bases unmatched: 10. The CDR3 loop is CASSPAPGGTQETQYF. In nucleotides, the CDR3 is TGTGCCAGCAGTCCAGCTCCCGGGGGGACCCAAGAGACCCAGTACTTC.

The chain recombines TRBV9 with TRBJ2-7, with D possibly matching TRBD1 (6 bases). CDR1 is SGDLS and CDR2 is YYNGEE in the germline V gene. The CDR3 extends over 16 amino acids. V lost 0 bases to trimming and J lost 1 base, with 14 bases between them. The CDR3 nucleotides read TGTGCCAGCAGCGTAGCCGTCGGGACACCTTCCTACGAGCAGTACTTC. Its translation is CASSVAVGTPSYEQYF.

The chain recombines TRBV6-6 with TRBJ2-6; D might be TRBD2 (6 bases). Germline CDR1 is MNHNY and CDR2 is SVGAGI (reference sequence). V gave up 7 bases and J gave up 1 base, with 8 bases separating them. This CDR3 comprises 14 residues. The CDR3 loop reads CASTRESGANVLTF. Here the CDR3 DNA reads TGTGCCAGCACTCGGGAGTCTGGGGCCAACGTCCTGACTTTC.

A single count supports this clone. The chain carries TRBV5-4 and TRBJ1-2; 7 positions match TRBD1. This CDR3 has 13 amino acids. CDR1 is SGHNT, CDR2 YYREEE, per germline (reference sequence). Trimming cost V 5 bases and J 3 bases; bases outside gene matches: 4. The CDR3 DNA reads as TGTGCCAGCAGACCGGGACAGTACTATGGCTACACCTTC. This translates into CASRPGQYYGYTF.

Regarding this clone: At one of its ends the junction is not consistent with the germline gene, which may arise from a read error. The chain carries TRBV7-9 and TRBJ1-1, with 9 bases aligning to TRBD1. The CDR3 has 12 residues. CDR1 is SEHNR, CDR2 FQNEAQ, per germline (reference sequence). The CDR3 loop is CASSPDRGGIIF. CDR3 nucleotide sequence: TGTGCCAGCAGCCCCGACAGGGGGGGTATCATCTTT.

The chain uses TRBV5-5 and TRBJ1-6; TRBD1 agrees at 7 bases. Per germline, CDR1 SGHKS and CDR2 YYEKEE (reference sequence). The CDR3 is 15 residues long. With V trimmed by 3 bases and J by 9 bases, 9 bases remained unmatched. CDR3 in amino acids: CASSSPTGIGSPLHF. The DNA for the CDR3 is TGTGCCAGCAGCTCCCCGACAGGGATTGGTTCACCCCTCCACTTT.

J is TRBJ1-1 and V is TRBV27; D perhaps matches TRBD1 (5 bases). V lost 2 bases and J lost 5, with 12 bases in between. The CDR3 is 14 amino acids. Germline lookup yields CDR1 MNHEY and CDR2 SMNVEV (reference sequence). The CDR3 DNA sequence: TGTGCCAGCAGTTTAAGGGGCGCTTATACTGAAGCTTTCTTT. It specifies CASSLRGAYTEAFF.

The chain employs TRBV6-1 and TRBJ2-5; a possible D gene is TRBD2 (6 bases). The germline CDR1 and CDR2 sequences are MNHNS and SASEGT. The CDR3 spans 15 residues. The ends were cut back, 2 bases at V and 5 bases at J, with 15 bases in the middle. For the CDR3, the DNA is TGTGCCAGCAGTGAATATAAGCGCGGGGCTGAGACCCAGTACTTC. This codes for CASSEYKRGAETQYF.

This chain uses TRBV19 with TRBJ1-2; D is possibly TRBD1 (5 bases). Trimming shortened V by 5 bases and J by 5 bases, and 15 bases separated the two germline ends. The CDR3 contains 14 residues. Germline V CDR1 and CDR2: LNHDA, SQIVND (reference sequence). CDR3 loop: CASSSFGGTYGYTF. CDR3 in DNA: TGTGCCAGTAGTTCCTTTGGAGGGACTTATGGCTACACCTTC.

The genes are TRBV29-1 and TRBJ1-1; the match to TRBD1 covers 8 bases. This CDR3 spans 15 amino acids. The ends lost 1 base at V and 1 base at J; junction bases unmatched: 5. Germline V gives CDR1 SQVTM, CDR2 ANQGSEA. Here the CDR3 DNA reads TGCAGCGTTGAAGGTCCGACAGGGGCGAACACTGAAGCTTTCTTT. Translating it yields CSVEGPTGANTEAFF.

This clone showed up just a few times. V is TRBV6-5 and J is TRBJ2-7, with 9 positions matching TRBD1. Germline V CDR1 and CDR2: MNHEY, SVGAGI. CDR3 length: 16 amino acids. Trimming cost V 0 bases and J 4 bases; bases outside gene matches: 7. CDR3 protein: CASSYSTGTGRYEQYF. The CDR3 DNA sequence: TGTGCCAGCAGTTACTCAACTGGGACAGGGAGGTACGAGCAGTACTTC.

This clone was picked up a small number of times. The chain links TRBV10-2 to TRBJ2-5; 10 bases match TRBD2. The CDR3 consists of 17 residues. The germline gives CDR1 WSHSY, CDR2 SAAADI. V lost 2 bases to trimming and J lost 6 bases; unmatched junction nucleotides: 12. The chain's CDR3 is CASSEVPSGREGKTQYF. CDR3 DNA: TGCGCCAGCAGTGAGGTCCCTAGCGGGAGAGAGGGCAAGACCCAGTACTTC.

The chain joins TRBV2 to TRBJ2-1; 7 bases map to TRBD2. Per germline, CDR1 SNHLY and CDR2 FYNNEI. The CDR3 contains 14 residues. J lost 6 bases, V lost 2 bases, and 4 bases had no gene match. CDR3 loop: CASSERGDGNEQFF. The DNA of the CDR3 is TGTGCCAGCAGTGAACGGGGGGACGGCAATGAGCAGTTCTTC. The variable domain in full, completed from reference TRBV2 and TRBJ2-1, reads EPEVTQTPSHQVTQMGQEVILRCVPISNHLYFYWYRQILGQKVEFLVSFYNNEISEKSEIFDDQFSVERPDGSNFTLKIRSTKLEDSAMYFCASSERGDGNEQFFGPGTRLTVL.

The chain is built from TRBV7-2 and TRBJ1-2; 11 bases are a match to TRBD1. V dropped 1 base and J dropped 6; count of bases not matched to a gene: 4. CDR3 length: 15 residues. CDR1 SGHTA and CDR2 FQGNSA come from the germline V gene. CDR3: CASSLDGQGANGYTF. The CDR3 coding sequence is TGTGCCAGCAGCTTAGATGGACAGGGGGCTAATGGCTACACCTTC.

In its sample, this clone was seen a few times. The chain is built from TRBV27 and TRBJ1-2; 11 bases match TRBD1. The V gene end was trimmed by 5 bases and the J gene end by 7 bases; junction bases not matched to a gene: 6. The CDR3 length is 14 residues. Germline CDR1 MNHEY, CDR2 SMNVEV (reference sequence). The chain's CDR3 is CASSPGQGVFGYTF. CDR3 in DNA: TGTGCCAGCAGTCCGGGACAGGGGGTTTTTGGCTACACCTTC.

This clone was seen more than once but under ten times. In nucleotides, the CDR3 is TGTGCCATCAGTCCTGACCTAGCGGGAGCTGGGGGCACAGATACGCAGTATTTT. It translates to CAISPDLAGAGGTDTQYF. The chain links TRBV10-3 to TRBJ2-3; 10 nucleotides agree with TRBD2. J was trimmed by 1 base and V by 5 bases; bases with no gene match: 12. The CDR3 covers 18 residues. Germline-derived CDR1 and CDR2 are ENHRY and SYGVKD.

This clone has just one count. The V call is TRBV28, the J call TRBJ1-2; D call uncertain. Looked up from germline, CDR1 is MDHEN and CDR2 is SYDVKM. The germline V and J ends were trimmed by 3 bases and 6 bases, with 17 bases remaining between them. This CDR3 region has 15 residues. The CDR3, as DNA: TGTGCCAGCAGTTTTAGTCAGGAGGGTGCGAATGGCTACACCTTC. This sequence encodes CASSFSQEGANGYTF.

The V and J genes are TRBV30 and TRBJ1-5; a weak D match, TRBD1 (5 bases). V lost 0 bases and J 5 bases, leaving 8 bases between the germline ends. Germline CDR1 is GTSNPN and CDR2 is SVGIG (reference sequence). CDR3 length: 13 residues. CDR3 DNA: TGTGCCTGGAGTGTCAGGGCTTATCAGCCCCAGCATTTT. It yields the protein CAWSVRAYQPQHF.

This chain links TRBV19 with TRBJ2-2; maybe TRBD1 (6 bases). Between the trimmed V and J ends, which lost 4 bases and 2 bases, there was a span of 23 bases. CDR3 length: 19 amino acids. CDR1 LNHDA and CDR2 SQIVND come from the germline V gene (reference sequence). The CDR3 nucleotides read TGTGCCAGTAGTAACTACTTAATTCGGACAGAACATAACACCGGGGAGCTGTTTTTT. Amino acid sequence: CASSNYLIRTEHNTGELFF.

The CDR3 DNA sequence: TGTGCCAGCAGTGGAGGCACTATACAAGAGACCCAGTACTTC. As protein: CASSGGTIQETQYF. The chain couples TRBV2 to TRBJ2-5; D is ambiguous. Germline values: CDR1 SNHLY, CDR2 FYNNEI. The length of the CDR3 is 14 residues. Trimming removed 4 bases from V and 2 bases from J, with 11 bases in between.

The chain uses TRBV28 and TRBJ2-7, with TRBD2 matching 9 bases. Looked up from germline, CDR1 is MDHEN and CDR2 is SYDVKM. The V and J ends lost 8 bases and 3 bases, in that order; junction bases with no gene match: 35. The CDR3 has 23 amino acids. The CDR3 region is CASPLFQRIHRGREYPGLYEQYF. CDR3 nucleotides: TGTGCCAGCCCACTTTTCCAGCGTATTCACCGCGGGAGGGAATACCCCGGACTCTACGAGCAGTACTTC.

The chain links TRBV27 to TRBJ2-1; tentative D call: TRBD2 (6 bases). Trimming took 5 bases from V and 5 from J, leaving 16 bases between them. Germline CDR1 is MNHEY and CDR2 is SMNVEV (reference sequence). This CDR3 comprises 15 residues. The chain's CDR3 is CASSALGGGNNEQFF. The DNA of the CDR3 is TGTGCCAGCAGTGCCCTGGGGGGAGGCAACAATGAGCAGTTCTTC.